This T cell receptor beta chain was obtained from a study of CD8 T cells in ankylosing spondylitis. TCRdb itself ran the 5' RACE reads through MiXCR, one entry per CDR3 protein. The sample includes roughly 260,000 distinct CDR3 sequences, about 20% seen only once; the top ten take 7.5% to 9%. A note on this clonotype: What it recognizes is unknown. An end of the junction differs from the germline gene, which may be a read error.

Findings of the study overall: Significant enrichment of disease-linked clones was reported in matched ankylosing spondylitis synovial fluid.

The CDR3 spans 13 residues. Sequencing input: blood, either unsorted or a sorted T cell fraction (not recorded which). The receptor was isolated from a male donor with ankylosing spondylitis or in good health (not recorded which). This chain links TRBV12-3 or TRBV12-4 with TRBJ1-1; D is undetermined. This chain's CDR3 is CANSFSSLTEAFF. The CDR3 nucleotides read TGTGCCAACAGTTTCAGCAGCCTCACTGAAGCTTTCTTT.